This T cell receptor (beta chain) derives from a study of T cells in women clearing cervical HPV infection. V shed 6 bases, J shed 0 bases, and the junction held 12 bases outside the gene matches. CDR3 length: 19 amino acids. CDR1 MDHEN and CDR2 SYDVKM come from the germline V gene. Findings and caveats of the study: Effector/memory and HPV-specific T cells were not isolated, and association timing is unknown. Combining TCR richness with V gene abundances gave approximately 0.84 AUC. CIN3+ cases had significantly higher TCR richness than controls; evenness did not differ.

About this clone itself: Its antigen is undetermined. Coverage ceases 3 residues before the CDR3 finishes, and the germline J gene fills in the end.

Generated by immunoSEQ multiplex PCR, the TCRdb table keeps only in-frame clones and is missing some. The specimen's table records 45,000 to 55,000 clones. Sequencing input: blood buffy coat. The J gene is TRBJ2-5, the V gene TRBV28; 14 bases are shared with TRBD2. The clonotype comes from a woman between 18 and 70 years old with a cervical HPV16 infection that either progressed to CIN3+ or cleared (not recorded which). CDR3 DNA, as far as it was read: TGTGCCAGCAGCCCCGGACTAGCGGGGGGTAGACCGTACCAAGAGACC. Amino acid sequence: CASSPGLAGGRPYQET. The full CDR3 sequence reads CASSPGLAGGRPYQETQYF.